The source of this TCR beta chain is a study of monozygotic twins with inflammatory bowel disease. CDR3 length: 19 residues. Looked up from germline, CDR1 is SGHRS and CDR2 is YFSETQ. Using the 5' RACE reads, TCRdb records one entry per CDR3 protein without DNA. The sample table sets out some 200,000 distinct CDR3 sequences. This rearrangement joins TRBV5-1 to TRBJ2-7; checking the TCRdb D call of TRBD1 is not possible without DNA. The receptor comes from a human donor with ulcerative colitis or Crohn's disease, or a healthy co-twin of an affected twin (not recorded which). The sample comprised blood. Here the CDR3 reads CASGGLTTHRDGGLKLEYF. Together with reference TRBV5-1 and TRBJ2-7, the CDR3 gives the full variable domain: KAGVTQTPRYLIKTRGQQVTLSCSPISGHRSVSWYQQTPGQGLQFLFEYFSETQRNKGNFPGRFSGRQFSNSRSEMNVSTLELGDSALYLCASGGLTTHRDGGLKLEYFGPGTRLTVT.